This is a list of T cell receptor beta chains from one sample in a study of blood T cell repertoires in COVID-19. Repertoires were generated with immunoSEQ multiplex PCR, while TCRdb's copy carries only in-frame clones and drops some. The sample includes 130,000 to 150,000 clones, around 90% of them seen just once. Sample: peripheral blood. Receptor source: a man aged 65 to 85 with acute or convalescent COVID-19. CDR3s include the opening cysteine and the closing phenylalanine or tryptophan. Fields, in order: clone size, J gene, D gene, V gene, CDR3 protein, CDR3 DNA. D genes are given only for firm matches. A clone size is listed for some rows: how often the clone was seen (once, few, many), or a class if it is expanded.

NA,TRBJ1-6,TRBD1,TRBV19,CASRDRGGDSPLHF,TGTGCCAGTAGGGACAGGGGCGGTGATTCACCCCTCCACTTT
NA,TRBJ2-7,TRBD1,TRBV6-5,CASRADRGYYEQYF,TGTGCCAGCAGGGCGGACAGGGGTTACTACGAGCAGTACTTC
NA,TRBJ2-3,TRBD2,TRBV4-2,CASSQELAEVGDTQYF,TGTGCCAGCAGCCAAGAACTAGCGGAAGTTGGAGATACGCAGTATTTT
NA,TRBJ2-5,TRBD1,TRBV11-2,CASSLVQGDEETQYF,TGTGCCAGCAGCTTAGTCCAGGGGGACGAGGAGACCCAGTACTTC
NA,TRBJ1-3,NA,TRBV12-3/TRBV12-4,CASSLSGGNTIYF,TGTGCCAGCAGTTTAAGCGGGGGAAACACCATATATTTT
NA,TRBJ1-6,NA,TRBV11-2,CASSPRWLGNSPLHF,TGTGCCAGCAGCCCGAGGTGGTTGGGTAATTCACCCCTCCACTTT
once,TRBJ1-6,TRBD1,TRBV5-1,CASSTRQGANSPLHF,TGCGCCAGCAGCACTCGACAGGGCGCGAATTCACCCCTCCACTTT
NA,TRBJ1-5,NA,TRBV28,CASSSTRNQPQHF,TGTGCCAGCAGTTCGACAAGAAATCAGCCCCAGCATTTT
NA,TRBJ2-2,NA,TRBV19,CASSIGASVNTGELFF,TGTGCCAGTAGTATAGGAGCTAGCGTGAACACCGGGGAGCTGTTTTTT
NA,TRBJ2-5,NA,TRBV12-3/TRBV12-4,CASSLRQLEAQYF,TGTGCCAGCAGTTTAAGGCAGCTTGAGGCCCAGTACTTC
NA,TRBJ2-1,NA,TRBV7-2,CASSLHGEAALEQFF,TGTGCCAGCAGCTTACACGGGGAGGCGGCCCTTGAGCAGTTCTTC
NA,TRBJ1-3,NA,TRBV6-1,CASSEGPGNTIYF,TGTGCCAGCAGTGAAGGGCCTGGAAACACCATATATTTT
NA,TRBJ2-1,NA,TRBV28,CASSLSGSYNEQFF,TGTGCCAGCAGTTTAAGCGGCTCCTACAATGAGCAGTTCTTC
few,TRBJ1-4,NA,TRBV5-3,CARSLLRQEAANEKLFF,TGTGCCAGAAGCTTGCTGAGACAGGAGGCAGCTAATGAAAAACTGTTTTTT
few,TRBJ1-5,NA,TRBV7-9,CASSLALGGPGQPQHF,TGTGCCAGCAGCTTAGCCCTCGGCGGGCCGGGTCAGCCCCAGCATTTT
NA,TRBJ2-5,TRBD1,TRBV5-4,CASSFPTGETQYF,TGTGCCAGCAGCTTCCCGACAGGGGAGACCCAGTACTTC
NA,TRBJ2-7,NA,TRBV28,CASSSTRGQYF,TGTGCCAGCAGTTCGACCCGGGGGCAGTACTTC
few,TRBJ1-1,TRBD1,TRBV19,CASSNTPRDRGLGNTEAFF,TGTGCCAGTAGTAACACTCCCCGGGACAGGGGGCTAGGGAACACTGAAGCTTTCTTT
few,TRBJ1-2,TRBD1,TRBV3-1/TRBV3-2,CASSQGTGDYGYTF,TGTGCCAGCAGCCAAGGGACAGGGGACTATGGCTACACCTTC
NA,TRBJ2-3,NA,TRBV7-6,CASSRRPAESTDTQYF,TGTGCCAGCAGCCGGAGACCCGCCGAGAGCACAGATACGCAGTATTTT
NA,TRBJ2-5,NA,TRBV5-1,CAPKQRTGEGETQYF,TGCGCCCCCAAGCAGAGGACGGGGGAAGGAGAGACCCAGTACTTC
NA,TRBJ1-1,NA,TRBV5-1,CASSLARLEDTEAFF,TGCGCCAGCAGCTTGGCACGGCTAGAGGACACTGAAGCTTTCTTT
NA,TRBJ1-1,NA,TRBV7-2,CASSLGQGSTEAFF,TGTGCCAGCAGCTTAGGCCAGGGAAGCACTGAAGCTTTCTTT
NA,TRBJ1-1,NA,TRBV18,CASSISPQGRGTEAFF,TGTGCCAGCTCAATCTCCCCACAGGGTCGGGGCACTGAAGCTTTCTTT
NA,TRBJ1-4,NA,TRBV6-5,CASSYSRGEKLFF,TGTGCCAGCAGTTACTCGCGGGGTGAAAAACTGTTTTTT
NA,TRBJ2-1,TRBD1,TRBV4-1,CASSQDSTGSNEQFF,TGCGCCAGCAGCCAAGATTCGACAGGGAGCAATGAGCAGTTCTTC
NA,TRBJ2-7,NA,TRBV14,CASSHYRVSLYEQYF,TGTGCCAGCAGCCATTACCGGGTGTCGCTTTACGAGCAGTACTTC
once,TRBJ2-7,TRBD1,TRBV28,CASRPGTGSHEQYF,TGTGCCAGCAGGCCCGGGACAGGGTCCCACGAGCAGTACTTC
once,TRBJ2-7,NA,TRBV3-1/TRBV3-2,CASSREDVFNSYEQYF,TGTGCCAGCAGCCGGGAGGACGTCTTTAACAGCTACGAGCAGTACTTC
NA,TRBJ2-7,NA,TRBV19,CASSIVGSARHEQYF,TGTGCCAGTAGTATAGTCGGTAGCGCAAGGCACGAGCAGTACTTC
NA,TRBJ1-2,TRBD1,TRBV7-9,CASSSYSTGGITNGYTF,TGTGCCAGCAGTTCCTACTCCACAGGGGGAATCACTAATGGCTACACCTTC
NA,TRBJ1-3,NA,TRBV3-1/TRBV3-2,CASSQDQSGNTIYF,TGTGCCAGCAGCCAAGATCAGTCCGGAAACACCATATATTTT
NA,TRBJ1-1,NA,TRBV7-2,CASSLERGAFF,TGTGCCAGCAGCTTAGAGCGGGGAGCTTTCTTT
NA,TRBJ1-1,TRBD1,TRBV9,CASSAVGQGAKNTEAFF,TGTGCCAGCAGCGCCGTTGGACAGGGGGCAAAGAACACTGAAGCTTTCTTT